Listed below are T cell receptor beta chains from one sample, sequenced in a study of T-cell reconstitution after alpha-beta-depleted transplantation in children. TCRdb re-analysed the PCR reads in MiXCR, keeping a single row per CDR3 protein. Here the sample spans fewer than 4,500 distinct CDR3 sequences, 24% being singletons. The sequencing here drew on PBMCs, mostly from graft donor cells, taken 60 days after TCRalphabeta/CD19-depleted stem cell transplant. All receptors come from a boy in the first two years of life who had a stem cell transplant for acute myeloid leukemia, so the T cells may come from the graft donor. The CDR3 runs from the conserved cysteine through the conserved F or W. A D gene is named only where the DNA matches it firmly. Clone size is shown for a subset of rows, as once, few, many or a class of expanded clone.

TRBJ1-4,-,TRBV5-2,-,CAMGLLRGLSDEKLFF
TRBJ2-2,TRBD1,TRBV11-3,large,CASSSGQAGTGELFF
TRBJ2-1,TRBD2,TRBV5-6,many,CASSLPGLADYEQFF
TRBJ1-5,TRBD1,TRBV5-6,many,CASSFYRGQGNQPQHF
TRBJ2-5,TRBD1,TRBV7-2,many,CASSPTGDRAVETQYF
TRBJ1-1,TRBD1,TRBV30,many,CAWDPQGAVAFF
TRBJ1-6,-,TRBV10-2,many,CASRTFYNSPLHF
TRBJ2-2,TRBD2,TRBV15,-,CAFLGEGPQGCANTGELFF
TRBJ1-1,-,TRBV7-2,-,CASSLALIMDTEAFF
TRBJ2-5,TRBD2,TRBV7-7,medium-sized,CASSWDPPSGGSLGETQYF
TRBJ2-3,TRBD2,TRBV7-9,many,CASSSTSGAIADTQYF
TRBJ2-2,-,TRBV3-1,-,CATCKQVPSAELFF
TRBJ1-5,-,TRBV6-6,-,CASNDQPQHF
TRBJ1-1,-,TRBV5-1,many,CASSLVQGFQAEAFF
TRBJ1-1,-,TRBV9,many,CASSPEEGEWDTEAFF
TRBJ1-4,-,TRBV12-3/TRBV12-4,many,CASSLGHTEKLFF
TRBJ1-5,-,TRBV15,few,CELLGEHF
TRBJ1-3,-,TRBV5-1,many,CASSYADSSGNTIYF
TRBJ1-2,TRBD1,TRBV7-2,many,CASSSPGTGVYGYTF
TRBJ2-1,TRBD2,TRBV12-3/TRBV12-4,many,CASRATSGGPGGNEQFF
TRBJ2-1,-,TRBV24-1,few,CATSDGGGSYNEQFF
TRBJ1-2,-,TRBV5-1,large,CASRSQIAGGSYGYTF
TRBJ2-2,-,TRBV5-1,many,CASNPDSTGELFF
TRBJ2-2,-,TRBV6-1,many,CASSEVEGGIGELFF
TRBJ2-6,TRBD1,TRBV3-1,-,CASSQEHLRGGTGFSGANVLTF
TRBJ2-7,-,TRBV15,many,CATSRGQKSAYEQYF
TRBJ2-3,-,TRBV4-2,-,CAISLGLVDSEQYF
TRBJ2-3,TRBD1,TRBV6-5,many,CASSLWGQGSDTQYF
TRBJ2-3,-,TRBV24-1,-,CATSDLGGTDTQYF
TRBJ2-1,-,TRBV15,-,CVFLGDNEQFF
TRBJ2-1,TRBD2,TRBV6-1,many,CASSRSGGGRSEQFF
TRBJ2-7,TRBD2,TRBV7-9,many,CASSLEAGGPREQYF
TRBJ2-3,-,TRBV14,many,CASSRQTDTQYF
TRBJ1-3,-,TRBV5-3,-,CAESWGGNTIYF
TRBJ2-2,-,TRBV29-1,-,CSVSKRGQRANTGELFF
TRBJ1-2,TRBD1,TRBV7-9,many,CASSSVPGQGNYGYTF
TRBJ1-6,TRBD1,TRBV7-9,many,CASSRLTGATGPGSPLHF
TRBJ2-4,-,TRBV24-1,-,CCSAYLGTAKNIQYF
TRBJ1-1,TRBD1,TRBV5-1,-,CASSLGLSGQRVNTEAFF
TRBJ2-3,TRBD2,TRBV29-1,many,CSVTSGGGTDTQYF
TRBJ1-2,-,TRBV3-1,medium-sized,CASSQEADNYGYTF
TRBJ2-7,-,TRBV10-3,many,CAISNRDLDYEQYF
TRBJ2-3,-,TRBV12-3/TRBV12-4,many,CASRTGPSTDTQYF
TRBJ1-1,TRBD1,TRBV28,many,CASSFASGQLNTEAFF
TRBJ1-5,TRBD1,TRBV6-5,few,CASSSQDRGVNQPQHF
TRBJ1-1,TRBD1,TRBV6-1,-,CASSGRQGTTEAFF